The 30 T cell receptor beta chains listed next were all sequenced from one sample in a study of blood T cell repertoires in COVID-19. Sequencing was performed with immunoSEQ multiplex PCR; in TCRdb, only in-frame clones are kept and a portion is missing. The sample holds fewer than 500,000 clones, 87% seen once. Input material: PBMCs or T cells enriched from blood (not recorded which). Source of these receptors: a woman younger than 30 who had recovered from COVID-19.

The J gene is TRBJ1-2, the V gene TRBV3-1 (or the pseudogene TRBV3-2), with no clear D. CDR1 and CDR2 from the germline V gene are LGHDT and YNNKEL (reference sequence). The CDR3 runs 12 residues. The V gene lost 2 bases and the J gene lost 8 bases, with 9 bases spanning the gap. This CDR3 is CASSQPGEGYTF. In nucleotides, the CDR3 is TGTGCCAGCAGCCAACCCGGGGAGGGCTACACCTTC.

This chain uses TRBV19 with TRBJ1-1; tentatively, D is TRBD1 (5 bases). Germline V lookup: CDR1 LNHDA, CDR2 SQIVND (reference sequence). This CDR3 contains 13 residues. V gave up 3 bases and J gave up 4 bases, with 9 bases separating them. The CDR3 reads CASSIGGITEAFF. In DNA form, the CDR3 reads TGTGCCAGTAGTATTGGGGGGATCACTGAAGCTTTCTTT. Combining the CDR3 with reference TRBV19 and TRBJ1-1 gives the whole variable domain DGGITQSPKYLFRKEGQNVTLSCEQNLNHDAMYWYRQDPGQGLRLIYYSQIVNDFQKGDIAEGYSVSREKKESFPLTVTSAQKNPTAFYLCASSIGGITEAFFGQGTRLTVV.

The genes are TRBV7-9 and TRBJ2-1, with D unclear. Germline CDR1 SEHNR, CDR2 FQNEAQ (reference sequence). The CDR3 has 14 amino acids. Trimming took off 3 bases at V and 2 bases at J, with 8 bases between the two ends. DNA of the CDR3: TGTGCCAGCAGCTTTTCCGGAGCCTACAATGAGCAGTTCTTC. Protein product: CASSFSGAYNEQFF.

The rearrangement links TRBV4-1 to TRBJ2-5; D perhaps matches TRBD2 (5 bases). V lost 4 bases and J 4 bases, leaving 13 bases between the germline ends. The V gene's germline CDR1 is MGHRA and CDR2 YSYEKL. This CDR3 is built from 14 residues. Here the CDR3 DNA reads TGCGCCAGCAGCCCCTCCCTCGGGATAGAGACCCAGTACTTC. Its translation: CASSPSLGIETQYF.

The chain links TRBV30 to TRBJ2-1; D gene ambiguous. Per the germline V gene, CDR1 is GTSNPN and CDR2 is SVGIG (reference sequence). There are 12 residues in the CDR3. V was cut by 0 bases and J by 4 bases, with 4 bases left in between. The CDR3 is CAWSVLYNEQFF. The DNA for the CDR3 is TGTGCCTGGAGTGTACTTTACAATGAGCAGTTCTTC.

The chain links TRBV6-2 or TRBV6-3 to TRBJ2-5, with 9 bases matching TRBD2. CDR1 and CDR2 from the germline V gene are MNHEY and SVGEGT. The CDR3 consists of 16 residues. J was trimmed by 3 bases and V by 2 bases; bases with no gene match: 7. CDR3: CASSYPLAGGKETQYF. CDR3 nucleotide sequence: TGTGCCAGCAGTTACCCCCTCGCGGGGGGGAAAGAGACCCAGTACTTC.

This clone was recorded once. The rearrangement links TRBV28 to TRBJ1-5; D is undetermined. The ends were cut back, 6 bases at V and 3 bases at J, with 18 bases in the middle. This CDR3 region has 16 residues. In germline, CDR1 is MDHEN, CDR2 SYDVKM. CDR3 region: CASSQAFARSNQPQHF. For the CDR3, the DNA is TGTGCCAGCAGCCAGGCCTTTGCCCGCTCCAATCAGCCCCAGCATTTT.

The rearrangement uses TRBV5-1 and TRBJ2-2; D unresolved. Per the germline V gene, CDR1 is SGHRS and CDR2 is YFSETQ. The CDR3 sequence is 15 residues long. V lost 4 bases to trimming and J lost 5 bases, with 15 bases between them. CDR3 DNA sequence: TGCGCCAGCAGCGTGAGCAGCGACGGGACCGGGGAGCTGTTTTTT. It encodes CASSVSSDGTGELFF.

The rearrangement uses TRBV19 and TRBJ2-2, with TRBD2 matching 7 bases. CDR1 and CDR2 from the germline V gene are LNHDA and SQIVND (reference sequence). V gave up 9 bases and J gave up 2 bases; unmatched junction bases: 3. This CDR3 is built from 13 residues. The chain's CDR3 is CASGDYNTGELFF. In nucleotides, the CDR3 is TGTGCCAGCGGGGACTACAACACCGGGGAGCTGTTTTTT.

This rearrangement joins TRBV7-9 to TRBJ2-3; unclear D gene. Germline values: CDR1 SEHNR, CDR2 FQNEAQ (reference sequence). The CDR3 is 15 residues long. V was trimmed by 3 bases and J by 0 bases, leaving 10 bases between them. The CDR3 here is CASSLFITSTDTQYF. As DNA, the CDR3 is TGTGCCAGCAGCTTGTTTATTACTAGCACAGATACGCAGTATTTT.

The V gene is TRBV4-2, the J gene TRBJ2-2, with 7 nucleotides matching TRBD2. With 10 bases clipped from V and 6 bases from J, the junction kept 11 bases outside the gene matches. Germline CDR1 reads LGHNA; CDR2 reads YNFKEQ. The CDR3 spans 14 residues. Written as DNA, the CDR3 is TGTGCCACCCGCAGGGCGGGGGAGTCCGGGGAGCTGTTTTTT. Protein product: CATRRAGESGELFF.

The rearrangement uses TRBV7-2 and TRBJ2-7; D is ambiguous. Germline V gives CDR1 SGHTA, CDR2 FQGNSA. The V end lost 1 base, the J end lost 8 bases, and 21 bases lay between the germline ends. The CDR3 spans 16 residues. The DNA of the CDR3 is TGTGCCAGCAGCTTAGGTTCCCAGGAAACACCACGTCAGCAGTACTTC. Translated, it gives CASSLGSQETPRQQYF. Full variable domain (missing parts from reference TRBV7-2 and TRBJ2-7): GAGVSQSPSNKVTEKGKDVELRCDPISGHTALYWYRQSLGQGLEFLIYFQGNSAPDKSGLPSDRFSAERTGGSVSTLTIQRTQQEDSAVYLCASSLGSQETPRQQYFGPGTRLTVT.

This rearrangement joins TRBV7-3 to TRBJ2-1, with TRBD1 as a possible D gene (6 bases). Trimming left V 1 base short and J 8 bases short, with 18 bases between. Looked up from germline, CDR1 is SGHTA and CDR2 is FQGTGA. The CDR3 is made up of 16 amino acids. This CDR3 reads CASSLKGDQGYYEQFF. The CDR3 DNA follows: TGTGCCAGCAGCTTAAAGGGGGATCAGGGTTACTATGAGCAGTTCTTC.

The V gene is TRBV7-3, the J gene TRBJ2-2, with D possibly matching TRBD1 (6 bases). Trimming cost V 4 bases and J 1 base, with 13 bases left between them. The germline CDR1 and CDR2 sequences are SGHTA and FQGTGA. The CDR3 runs to 16 residues. CDR3 DNA sequence: TGTGCCAGCAGCTGGATCCCGACAGGGAACACCGGGGAGCTGTTTTTT. Translation: CASSWIPTGNTGELFF. Supplemented by reference TRBV7-3 and TRBJ2-2, the full variable domain reads GAGVSQTPSNKVTEKGKYVELRCDPISGHTALYWYRQSLGQGPEFLIYFQGTGAADDSGLPNDRFFAVRPEGSVSTLKIQRTERGDSAVYLCASSWIPTGNTGELFFGEGSRLTVL.

This clone was observed a single time. This sequence joins TRBV14 and TRBJ2-1, with TRBD2 matching over 8 bases. This CDR3 is 17 amino acids long. The germline CDR1 and CDR2 sequences are SGHDN and FVKESK. Trimming at V came to 3 bases and at J to 4 bases, leaving 11 bases not matched to a gene. CDR3 sequence (DNA): TGTGCCAGCAGCCACCCCCGGGGGGGCACCCGATACAATGAGCAGTTCTTC. The encoded protein is CASSHPRGGTRYNEQFF.

The chain combines TRBV25-1 with TRBJ2-7; TRBD2 matches at 7 bases. Germline V lookup: CDR1 MGHDK, CDR2 SYGVNS. The CDR3 sequence is 16 residues long. The V and J ends lost 3 bases and 3 bases, in that order; junction bases with no gene match: 11. This chain's CDR3 is CASSDPGGKGIYEQYF. CDR3 coding DNA: TGTGCCAGCAGTGACCCGGGAGGCAAGGGAATCTACGAGCAGTACTTC.

This rearrangement joins TRBV14 to TRBJ1-1; 8 bases fit TRBD1. This CDR3 is 15 amino acids long. V shed 6 bases, J shed 6 bases, and the junction held 12 bases outside the gene matches. The V gene's germline CDR1 is SGHDN and CDR2 FVKESK. The CDR3 nucleotides are TGTGCCAGCAGTCCCAATACAGGGGGGAGGGCTGAAGCTTTCTTT. Its translation is CASSPNTGGRAEAFF.

V usage is TRBV2 and J usage is TRBJ1-1; no reliable D call. The CDR3 extends over 13 amino acids. The germline V gene has CDR1 SNHLY and CDR2 FYNNEI. Between the trimmed V and J ends, which lost 8 bases and 0 bases, there was a span of 10 bases. This CDR3 is CASARDLNTEAFF. The CDR3, as DNA: TGTGCCAGCGCCCGGGATTTGAACACTGAAGCTTTCTTT.

The V call is TRBV19, the J call TRBJ1-5, with 8 bases identical to TRBD1. The germline CDR1 and CDR2 sequences are LNHDA and SQIVND (reference sequence). J gave up 0 bases and V 1 base, and 17 bases lay outside the gene matches. This CDR3 is 21 amino acids long. Written as DNA, the CDR3 is TGTGCCAGTAGTATAGGCCCTCCCCTCGGCCCAGGGGGCTATAGCAATCAGCCCCAGCATTTT. This encodes CASSIGPPLGPGGYSNQPQHF.

This rearrangement joins TRBV19 to TRBJ2-5; 9 bases align to TRBD2. CDR3 length equals 15 residues. V dropped 2 bases and J dropped 5; count of bases not matched to a gene: 6. CDR1 and CDR2 (germline): LNHDA, SQIVND (reference sequence). The CDR3 sequence is CASSIRRGGVETQYF. Here the CDR3 DNA reads TGTGCCAGTAGTATAAGGCGCGGGGGGGTCGAGACCCAGTACTTC.

This chain joins TRBV7-8 and TRBJ2-2; TRBD2 matches 9 bases. Trimming took 1 base from V and 3 from J; bases not matched to a gene: 9. Germline assignment: CDR1 SGHVS and CDR2 FQNEAQ. There are 18 residues in the CDR3. CDR3 loop: CASSLDLAGGPDTGELFF. As DNA, the CDR3 is TGTGCCAGCAGCTTAGATCTCGCGGGGGGGCCGGACACCGGGGAGCTGTTTTTT.

The chain recombines TRBV6-5 with TRBJ2-3, with 8 bases lining up with TRBD2. This CDR3 comprises 14 residues. The germline V gene has CDR1 MNHEY and CDR2 SVGAGI. V trimming: 6 bases; J trimming: 2 bases; junction bases outside the gene matches: 4. The chain's CDR3 is CASRDSGVTDTQYF. In nucleotides, the CDR3 is TGTGCCAGCAGGGATAGCGGGGTCACAGATACGCAGTATTTT.

This sequence joins TRBV9 and TRBJ1-2; D uncertain. From germline, CDR1 is SGDLS and CDR2 YYNGEE. The ends were cut back, 0 bases at V and 8 bases at J, with 11 bases in the middle. The CDR3 totals 13 residues. The CDR3 here is CASSVDGGRGYTF. CDR3 nucleotides: TGTGCCAGCAGCGTAGATGGAGGGAGGGGCTACACCTTC.

The rearrangement joins TRBV7-9 to TRBJ1-2; D call uncertain. CDR1 and CDR2 from the germline V gene are SEHNR and FQNEAQ (reference sequence). CDR3 length equals 12 residues. V lost 5 bases and J 4 bases, leaving 8 bases between the germline ends. The DNA of the CDR3 is TGTGCCAGCAGCCCGGGAGCCTATGGCTACACCTTC. Protein product: CASSPGAYGYTF.

This chain connects TRBV27 to TRBJ1-5, with a tentative D call TRBD1 (6 bases). The CDR3 length is 14 residues. Per germline, CDR1 MNHEY and CDR2 SMNVEV (reference sequence). V dropped 3 bases and J dropped 6 bases, with 12 bases sitting between them. This CDR3 reads CASSFRGASQPQHF. Here the CDR3 DNA reads TGTGCCAGCAGTTTTCGGGGGGCTAGTCAGCCCCAGCATTTT.

The V gene is TRBV24-1, the J gene TRBJ2-3; D remains unclear. CDR1 is KGHDR, CDR2 SFDVKD, per germline. The CDR3 has 16 amino acids. Between the trimmed V and J ends, which lost 4 bases and 4 bases, there was a span of 17 bases. The CDR3 sequence: CATSDQLRRSPDTQYF. DNA of the CDR3: TGTGCCACCAGTGACCAACTACGTAGGTCCCCAGATACGCAGTATTTT.

V is TRBV3-1 (or the pseudogene TRBV3-2) and J is TRBJ2-7; 7 bases align to TRBD1. This CDR3 has 14 residues. V dropped 4 bases and J dropped 3; count of bases not matched to a gene: 6. CDR1 and CDR2 (germline): LGHDT, YNNKEL (reference sequence). CDR3 DNA sequence: TGTGCCAGCAGCCCTACCACAGGGGACTACGAGCAGTACTTC. Its translation: CASSPTTGDYEQYF.

This chain joins TRBV5-1 and TRBJ2-7; 8 bases line up with TRBD1. Germline loops: CDR1 SGHRS, CDR2 YFSETQ. The CDR3 is made up of 15 amino acids. Germline trimming cut 2 bases from V and 0 bases from J; bases unmatched to any gene: 4. The DNA for the CDR3 is TGCGCCAGCAGCTTTGGGGACAGGAGCTCCTACGAGCAGTACTTC. Protein: CASSFGDRSSYEQYF. Complete variable domain (other parts from reference TRBV5-1 and TRBJ2-7): KAGVTQTPRYLIKTRGQQVTLSCSPISGHRSVSWYQQTPGQGLQFLFEYFSETQRNKGNFPGRFSGRQFSNSRSEMNVSTLELGDSALYLCASSFGDRSSYEQYFGPGTRLTVT.

The chain joins TRBV2 to TRBJ1-3; D gene ambiguous. Trimming pared 5 bases from V and 8 bases from J, leaving 10 bases between. Germline V gives CDR1 SNHLY, CDR2 FYNNEI. This CDR3 is built from 12 residues. The CDR3: CASSIFGDTIYF. CDR3 bases: TGTGCCAGCAGTATTTTCGGGGACACCATATATTTT.

This clone has just a few counts. The V gene is TRBV19, the J gene TRBJ1-5; a weak D match, TRBD1 (5 bases). Per germline, CDR1 LNHDA and CDR2 SQIVND (reference sequence). The CDR3 is made up of 14 amino acids. Trimming left V 3 bases short and J 3 bases short, with 9 bases between. This chain's CDR3 is CASSIRQPNQPQHF. The CDR3 region has the DNA TGTGCCAGTAGTATTCGACAGCCCAATCAGCCCCAGCATTTT.